One sample yielded the 25 T cell receptor beta chains listed below, sequenced in a study of cytomegalovirus exposure and HLA in healthy donors. Primers: 60 Vbeta forward and 13 Jbeta reverse. The data were produced by immunoSEQ multiplex PCR, yet TCRdb's version contains in-frame clones alone and is incomplete. The repertoire holds some 120,000 clones, with 70% to 80% as singletons. Sequenced material: PBMCs. The source of these receptors is a man aged 25 to 45 in good health and CMV-seronegative.

This clone has more than one count but fewer than ten. The gene calls are TRBV6-5 and TRBJ2-5; 9 bases match TRBD2. The junction had 8 bases not matched to a gene; V was cut back by 6 bases and J by 6 bases. The CDR3 contains 14 residues. Germline CDR1 MNHEY, CDR2 SVGAGI. The CDR3 protein is CASSLREGHQTQYF. DNA of the CDR3: TGTGCCAGCAGCTTGCGGGAGGGCCACCAGACCCAGTACTTC.

This clone was observed once. V usage is TRBV2 and J usage is TRBJ1-3, with 8 bases identical to TRBD1. This CDR3 region has 14 residues. Germline CDR1 and CDR2: SNHLY and FYNNEI. V was clipped by 6 bases and J by 2 bases; unmatched bases: 3. CDR3 sequence (DNA): TGTGCCAGCAGCGGGGACAGGACTGGAAACACCATATATTTT. Residues: CASSGDRTGNTIYF. The whole variable domain, filled in from reference TRBV2 and TRBJ1-3, reads EPEVTQTPSHQVTQMGQEVILRCVPISNHLYFYWYRQILGQKVEFLVSFYNNEISEKSEIFDDQFSVERPDGSNFTLKIRSTKLEDSAMYFCASSGDRTGNTIYFGEGSWLTVV.

The chain carries TRBV6-4 and TRBJ1-1, with 10 bases lining up with TRBD1. The CDR3 extends over 15 amino acids. V dropped 5 bases and J dropped 3; count of bases not matched to a gene: 6. From germline, CDR1 is MRHNA and CDR2 SNTAGT. The CDR3 sequence is CASSYEGQGDTEAFF. DNA of the CDR3: TGTGCCAGCAGTTACGAAGGACAGGGGGACACTGAAGCTTTCTTT.

This clone was seen a handful of times. V is TRBV11-2 and J is TRBJ2-1; D is unresolved. The CDR3 has 17 amino acids. The germline V and J ends were trimmed by 1 base and 9 bases, with 22 bases remaining between them. CDR1 is SGHAT, CDR2 FQNNGV, per germline. In nucleotides, the CDR3 is TGTGCCAGCAGCTTAGTTACCGGGTTTTTGCTCCTAGGTGAGCAGTTCTTC. Translation gives CASSLVTGFLLLGEQFF.

A remark on this clone: A read error may produce the germline difference seen at one junction end. The chain has TRBV7-7 and TRBJ2-7, with D possibly being TRBD1 (6 bases). The CDR3 is 15 amino acids. CDR1 and CDR2 from the germline V gene are SSHAT and FNYEAQ (reference sequence). This chain's CDR3 is CASSYAQGKSYEQYF. CDR3 nucleotides: TGTGCTAGCAGCTACGCGCAGGGGAAGAGCTACGAGCAGTACTTC. The full variable domain, in which reference TRBV7-7 and TRBJ2-7 provide the parts outside the CDR3, is GAGVSQSPRYKVTKRGQDVTLRCDPISSHATLYWYQQALGQGPEFLTYFNYEAQPDKSGLPSDRFSAERPEGSISTLTIQRTEQRDSAMYRCASSYAQGKSYEQYFGPGTRLTVT.

This rearrangement joins TRBV25-1 to TRBJ2-1, with D perhaps matching TRBD2 (6 bases). This CDR3 contains 15 residues. Germline assignment: CDR1 MGHDK and CDR2 SYGVNS. Deletions cut 5 bases from V and 4 bases from J, with 15 bases between. The CDR3 sequence is CASSRTTVPYNEQFF. CDR3 nucleotide sequence: TGTGCCAGCAGTAGGACTACCGTTCCATACAATGAGCAGTTCTTC.

The V gene is TRBV30, the J gene TRBJ2-2, with D perhaps matching TRBD1 (5 bases). This CDR3 spans 13 amino acids. The V gene lost 2 bases and the J gene lost 6 bases, with 10 bases spanning the gap. Germline lookup yields CDR1 GTSNPN and CDR2 SVGIG (reference sequence). This chain's CDR3 is CAWSLQGAGELFF. The CDR3 nucleotides read TGTGCCTGGAGTCTTCAGGGTGCCGGGGAGCTGTTTTTT. Using reference TRBV30 and TRBJ2-2 for the parts outside the CDR3, the full variable domain is SQTIHQWPATLVQPVGSPLSLECTVEGTSNPNLYWYRQAAGRGLQLLFYSVGIGQISSEVPQNLSASRPQDRQFILSSKKLLLSDSGFYLCAWSLQGAGELFFGEGSRLTVL.

The chain carries TRBV30 and TRBJ1-2; 7 nucleotides line up with TRBD1. The V gene's germline CDR1 is GTSNPN and CDR2 SVGIG (reference sequence). V lost 3 bases and J lost 12; bases outside the gene matches: 13. The CDR3 extends over 13 amino acids. The CDR3, as DNA: TGTGCCTGGAGCGAGGGGACAGTACGCGTACACACCTTC. Protein: CAWSEGTVRVHTF.

V gene TRBV28 combines with J gene TRBJ2-7; the match to TRBD1 covers 9 bases. CDR1 and CDR2 from the germline V gene are MDHEN and SYDVKM. V lost 4 bases, J lost 4 bases, and 5 bases stayed unmatched. This CDR3 is built from 14 residues. The CDR3 DNA reads as TGTGCCAGCAGTTCATTACAGGGGGCTTACGAGCAGTACTTC. It encodes CASSSLQGAYEQYF.

V is TRBV6-1 and J is TRBJ2-3, with 7 positions matching TRBD2. This CDR3 contains 14 residues. V shed 6 bases and J 2 bases; nucleotides not matched to a gene: 5. Germline V gives CDR1 MNHNS, CDR2 SASEGT. In nucleotides, the CDR3 is TGTGCCAGCAGGGAGCGGGGCTACACAGATACGCAGTATTTT. This encodes CASRERGYTDTQYF.

This sequence joins TRBV7-9 and TRBJ2-1; TRBD1 aligns across 8 bases. The length of the CDR3 is 16 residues. Trimming cost V 5 bases and J 3 bases; bases outside gene matches: 9. Germline V gene lookup returns CDR1 SEHNR and CDR2 FQNEAQ (reference sequence). CDR3 bases: TGTGCCAGCAGCCCACGACCAGGGGGCGACTACAATGAGCAGTTCTTC. It codes for CASSPRPGGDYNEQFF.

The chain is built from TRBV6-1 and TRBJ2-7; unclear D gene. CDR1 is MNHNS and CDR2 is SASEGT in the germline V gene. The CDR3 sequence is 13 residues long. V shed 7 bases and J shed 1 base, with 11 bases lying between them. CDR3 in amino acids: CASISPQSYEQYF. The DNA for the CDR3 is TGTGCCAGCATTTCTCCACAGTCCTACGAGCAGTACTTC.

In this sample, this clone turned up a few times. The chain joins TRBV30 to TRBJ1-2; 7 bases fit TRBD1. The V and J ends lost 3 bases and 2 bases, in that order; junction bases with no gene match: 9. Germline lookup yields CDR1 GTSNPN and CDR2 SVGIG (reference sequence). This CDR3 contains 15 residues. CDR3 protein: CAWRGRGQRNYGYTF. The CDR3 DNA reads TGTGCCTGGAGGGGACGGGGACAGAGGAACTATGGCTACACCTTC.

The chain links TRBV2 to TRBJ2-5; TRBD1 aligns across 9 bases. The tail of the sequence fits TRBJ2-7 better, so the J call may be wrong. The germline V gene encodes CDR1 SNHLY and CDR2 FYNNEI. The CDR3 has 13 amino acids. CDR3 DNA: TGTGCCAGCAGGGGACAGGGAGACTACGAGCAGTACTTC. Translated, it gives CASRGQGDYEQYF.

V usage is TRBV28 and J usage is TRBJ2-5, with 9 bases aligning to TRBD1. The CDR3 has 14 amino acids. Germline V lookup: CDR1 MDHEN, CDR2 SYDVKM. V lost 5 bases and J lost 5; bases outside the gene matches: 6. The DNA of the CDR3 is TGTGCCAGCAGTATCACAGGGGGCGACGAGACCCAGTACTTC. It yields the protein CASSITGGDETQYF.

The count of this clone is one. The rearrangement links TRBV6-1 to TRBJ2-2; a weak D match, TRBD1 (5 bases). The CDR3 is 13 residues long. V gave up 2 bases and J gave up 7 bases, with 8 bases separating them. Germline loops: CDR1 MNHNS, CDR2 SASEGT. This chain's CDR3 is CASSEIRDGELFF. The CDR3 DNA reads TGTGCCAGCAGTGAAATCAGGGACGGGGAGCTGTTTTTT.

The rearrangement links TRBV28 to TRBJ2-3, with D possibly TRBD2 on 7 matching bases. Trimming left V 4 bases short and J 0 bases short, with 14 bases between. Germline lookup yields CDR1 MDHEN and CDR2 SYDVKM. CDR3 length: 16 amino acids. CDR3 residues: CASSSAGASSTDTQYF. CDR3 nucleotides: TGTGCCAGCAGTTCCGCGGGGGCAAGTAGCACAGATACGCAGTATTTT.

This sequence joins TRBV5-6 and TRBJ1-1, with TRBD1 matching 10 bases. Germline trimming cut 1 base from V and 12 bases from J; bases unmatched to any gene: 3. CDR1 is SGHDT, CDR2 YYEEEE, per germline. There are 12 residues in the CDR3. Written as DNA, the CDR3 is TGTGCCAGCAGCTTGAAGGGACAGGGGTCTTTCTTT. Protein sequence: CASSLKGQGSFF.

The chain uses TRBV5-5 and TRBJ2-1; weak D call: TRBD1 (5 bases). This CDR3 contains 13 residues. Germline loops: CDR1 SGHKS, CDR2 YYEKEE (reference sequence). V gave up 2 bases and J gave up 5 bases, with 8 bases separating them. CDR3 residues: CASSLLGDNEQFF. In nucleotides, the CDR3 is TGTGCCAGCAGCTTATTAGGGGACAATGAGCAGTTCTTC. The entire variable domain, with the rest obtained from reference TRBV5-5 and TRBJ2-1, is as follows: DAGVTQSPTHLIKTRGQQVTLRCSPISGHKSVSWYQQVLGQGPQFIFQYYEKEERGRGNFPDRFSARQFPNYSSELNVNALLLGDSALYLCASSLLGDNEQFFGPGTRLTVL.

The V gene is TRBV30, the J gene TRBJ2-7; 12 positions agree with TRBD1. Unmatched junction bases numbered 9, after V lost 0 bases and J lost 3 bases. The CDR3 sequence is 17 residues long. The V gene's germline CDR1 is GTSNPN and CDR2 SVGIG (reference sequence). This CDR3 is CAWSVLGDRGQNYEQYF. CDR3 coding DNA: TGTGCCTGGAGTGTACTCGGGGACAGGGGGCAAAACTACGAGCAGTACTTC.

In its sample, this clone was seen once. The gene calls are TRBV6-5 and TRBJ2-7; 8 bases match TRBD1. V dropped 6 bases and J dropped 0; count of bases not matched to a gene: 4. Germline assignment: CDR1 MNHEY and CDR2 SVGAGI. CDR3 length: 14 residues. The chain's CDR3 is CASRTDRASYEQYF. The CDR3 coding sequence is TGTGCCAGCAGAACGGACAGGGCCTCCTACGAGCAGTACTTC.

This rearrangement joins TRBV2 to TRBJ1-1; 7 nucleotides match TRBD1. Germline V gene sequence: CDR1 SNHLY, CDR2 FYNNEI. J lost 4 bases, V lost 4 bases, and 3 bases had no gene match. CDR3 length equals 13 residues. CDR3 amino acids: CASSGQGGTEAFF. CDR3 in DNA: TGTGCCAGCAGTGGACAGGGCGGCACTGAAGCTTTCTTT.

This sequence joins TRBV9 and TRBJ2-2; 8 positions match TRBD1. Germline V gene sequence: CDR1 SGDLS, CDR2 YYNGEE. There are 16 residues in the CDR3. Trimming at V came to 4 bases and at J to 4 bases, leaving 9 bases not matched to a gene. The CDR3 nucleotides read TGTGCCAGCAGCAGCCAGGGGGCGAGCCTCACCGGGGAGCTGTTTTTT. It yields the protein CASSSQGASLTGELFF.

The chain carries TRBV7-8 and TRBJ1-1, with D possibly matching TRBD1 (6 bases). This CDR3 contains 14 residues. CDR1 and CDR2 (germline): SGHVS, FQNEAQ. The ends were cut back, 2 bases at V and 3 bases at J, with 10 bases in the middle. The CDR3 coding sequence is TGTGCCAGCAGCTTAAGCAGGGGTGACACTGAAGCTTTCTTT. This encodes CASSLSRGDTEAFF.

The chain uses TRBV7-2 and TRBJ2-3; weak D call: TRBD2 (6 bases). The V end was cut by 0 bases, the J end by 2 bases, with 18 bases between. Germline CDR1 and CDR2: SGHTA and FQGNSA. CDR3 length: 18 amino acids. In nucleotides, the CDR3 is TGTGCCAGCAGCTTAGCGATGGTGCTTGGGCGGGACACAGATACGCAGTATTTT. Amino acid sequence: CASSLAMVLGRDTDTQYF.